The T cell receptor beta chain described here comes from a study of shared T cell receptors in the human thymus. Germline V gene lookup returns CDR1 SGHDN and CDR2 FVKESK. CDR3 length: 15 amino acids. V lost 0 bases, J lost 0 bases, and 9 bases lay in between. TCRdb's copy holds only in-frame clones and misses some; the assay was immunoSEQ multiplex PCR. Among around 730,000 clones listed, approximately 85% were seen once. The same data also contributed to another study, on human thymus T cells. Turning to that study: Thymic as well as blood repertoires seemed to favor certain V and J genes unevenly. Thymic TCR repertoires of unrelated people reportedly overlapped highly.

The clonotype comes from a girl in the first two years of life with a congenital heart defect. The sequenced material came from thymocytes. This chain connects TRBV14 to TRBJ2-7; unclear D gene. CDR3 bases: TGTGCCAGCAGCCAAGATCCCGAGAGCTCCTACGAGCAGTACTTC. Translated: CASSQDPESSYEQYF.